The 4 T cell receptor beta chains below come from one sample, sequenced in a study of T cells in Graves' hyperthyroidism and ophthalmopathy. Amplification targeted TCR beta CDR3 regions from RNA transcripts. RT-PCR in the first round (using the HTBI primer set) targeted the TCR CDR3. From the multiplex PCR reads, TCRdb called clonotypes with MiXCR, one entry per CDR3 protein. The sample has a few hundred thousand distinct CDR3 sequences, about 16% seen once. The sample taken for sequencing was blood. These receptors were obtained from a woman in her 30s with Graves' ophthalmopathy.

In this sample, this clonotype turned up many times. V usage is TRBV2 and J usage is TRBJ2-7; TRBD1 is a possible D gene (5 bases). CDR1 is SNHLY and CDR2 is FYNNEI in the germline V gene. The ends were cut back, 6 bases at V and 5 bases at J, with 11 bases in the middle. The CDR3 runs 12 residues. This chain's CDR3 is CASRTEAHEQYF. For the CDR3, the DNA is TGTGCCAGCAGGACAGAGGCCCACGAGCAGTACTTC.

This clonotype was counted ten times or more. This chain links TRBV5-6 with TRBJ2-7, with a possible D match to TRBD2 (6 bases). The V gene's germline CDR1 is SGHDT and CDR2 YYEEEE. The CDR3 covers 16 residues. The germline V and J ends were trimmed by 4 bases and 2 bases, with 19 bases remaining between them. CDR3 DNA: TGTGCCAGCAGCCACACTGGAGGGAGAAAGACCTACGAGCAGTACTTC. Amino acids: CASSHTGGRKTYEQYF.

Only a few counts were recorded for this clonotype. The rearrangement uses TRBV20-1 and TRBJ1-4; possible D gene TRBD1, 5 bases. Germline assignment: CDR1 DFQATT and CDR2 SNEGSKA (reference sequence). The CDR3 has 14 residues. V gave up 3 bases and J gave up 2 bases, with 10 bases separating them. This CDR3 is CSASFSGTNEKLFF. The CDR3 DNA reads TGCAGTGCTAGTTTCTCAGGGACTAATGAAAAACTGTTTTTT.

This clonotype was counted many times. This chain uses TRBV5-1 with TRBJ2-7; D might be TRBD1 (5 bases). Germline CDR1 SGHRS, CDR2 YFSETQ. V was trimmed by 0 bases and J by 2 bases, leaving 15 bases between them. This CDR3 is 16 amino acids long. Here the CDR3 DNA reads TGCGCCAGCAGCTTGGAAGGAGTTGACAGTACCTACGAGCAGTACTTC. It specifies CASSLEGVDSTYEQYF.